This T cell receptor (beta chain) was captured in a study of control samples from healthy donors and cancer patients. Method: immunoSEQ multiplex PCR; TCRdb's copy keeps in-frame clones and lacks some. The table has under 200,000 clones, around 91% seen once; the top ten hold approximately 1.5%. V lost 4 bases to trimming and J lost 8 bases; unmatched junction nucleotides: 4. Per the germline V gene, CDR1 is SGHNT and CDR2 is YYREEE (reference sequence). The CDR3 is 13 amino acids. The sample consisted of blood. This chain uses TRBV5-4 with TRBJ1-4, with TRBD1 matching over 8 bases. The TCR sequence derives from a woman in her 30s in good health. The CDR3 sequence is CASSTGTGEKLFF. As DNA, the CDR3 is TGTGCCAGCAGCACCGGGACAGGCGAAAAACTGTTTTTT.